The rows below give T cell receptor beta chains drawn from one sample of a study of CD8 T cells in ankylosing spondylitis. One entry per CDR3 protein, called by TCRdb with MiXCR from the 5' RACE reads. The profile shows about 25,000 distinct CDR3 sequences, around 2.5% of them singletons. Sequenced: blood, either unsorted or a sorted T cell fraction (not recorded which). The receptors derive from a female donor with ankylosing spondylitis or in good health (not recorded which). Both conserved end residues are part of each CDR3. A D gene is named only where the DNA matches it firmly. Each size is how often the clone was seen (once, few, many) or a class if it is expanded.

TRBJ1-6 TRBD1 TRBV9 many TGTGCCAGCAGCGACGCCGTAAGAGGACAGGGCCGACCGTCCTATAATTCACCCCTCCACTTT CASSDAVRGQGRPSYNSPLHF
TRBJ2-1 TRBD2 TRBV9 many TGTGCCAGCAGCCCGCGGGAGGGCCTCGTCAATGAGCAGTTCTTC CASSPREGLVNEQFF
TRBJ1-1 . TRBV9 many TGTGCCAGCAGCCCCAAGACAGGTAGGAACACTGAAGCTTTCTTT CASSPKTGRNTEAFF
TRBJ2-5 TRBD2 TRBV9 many TGTGCCAGCAGCGTAGCTAGCGGGGGAGGTGAGACCCAGTACTTC CASSVASGGGETQYF
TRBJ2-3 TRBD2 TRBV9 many TGTGCCAGCAGCGTAGGAGCGGGAACCACAGATACGCAGTATTTT CASSVGAGTTDTQYF
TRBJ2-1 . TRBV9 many TGTGCCAGCAGCGTTCAGGGTAGGGCCTACAATGAGCAGTTCTTC CASSVQGRAYNEQFF
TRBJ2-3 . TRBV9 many TGTGCCAGCAGCGTAGCTCCTTCGGGAAGCACAGATACGCAGTATTTT CASSVAPSGSTDTQYF
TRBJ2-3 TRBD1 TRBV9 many TGTGCCAGCAGCCGAGGGGGCGATGGCACAGATACGCAGTATTTT CASSRGGDGTDTQYF
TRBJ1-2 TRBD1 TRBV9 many TGTGCCAGCAGCGTAGCCCCGGGACAGGGGGGCAACTATGGCTACACCTTC CASSVAPGQGGNYGYTF
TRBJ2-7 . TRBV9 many TGTGCCAGCAGCTCCCGGCCCGATCTGGGGGAGCAGTACTTC CASSSRPDLGEQYF
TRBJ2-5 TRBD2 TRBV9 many TGTGCCAGCGGTCGGGGGGAATACCAAGAGACCCAGTACTTC CASGRGEYQETQYF
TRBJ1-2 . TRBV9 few TGTGCCAGCAGCACGGTGGTCGCGGGTGGGGGCTACACCTTC CASSTVVAGGGYTF
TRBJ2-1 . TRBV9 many TGTGCCAGCAGCGTAGGGCCGCTTTCCTACAATGAGCAGTTCTTC CASSVGPLSYNEQFF
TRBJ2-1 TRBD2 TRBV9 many TGTGCCAGCAGCGTAGCGGGAGGGCATAATGAGCAGTTCTTC CASSVAGGHNEQFF
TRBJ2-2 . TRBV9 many TGTGCCAGCATGAGGGAAGGCGCCCAGAACACCGGGGAGCTGTTTTTT CASMREGAQNTGELFF
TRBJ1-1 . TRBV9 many TGTGCCAGCAGCGTCGCAGGGAAGAACACTGAAGCTTTCTTT CASSVAGKNTEAFF